The clone carrying this T cell receptor beta chain was observed a single time. Sequenced by immunoSEQ multiplex PCR; TCRdb stores in-frame clones only, minus some. This sample yields 35,000 or so clones, of which 85% to 90% are seen a single time; about 0.58% belongs to the top ten. This sample was taken from a study of T cell changes during pregnancy in multiple sclerosis. This sequence was found in a female donor with multiple sclerosis, enrolled in a pregnancy study. Source: CD4+ T cells from peripheral blood mononuclear cells, taken in the first trimester of pregnancy.

This CDR3 reads CASSSLSSTDTQYF. In DNA, the CDR3 is TGTGCCAGCAGCTCCCTGTCTAGCACAGATACGCAGTATTTT. The chain uses TRBV7-9 and TRBJ2-3; D remains ambiguous. The CDR3 consists of 14 residues. Germline values: CDR1 SEHNR, CDR2 FQNEAQ (reference sequence). Between the trimmed V and J ends, which lost 4 bases and 0 bases, there was a span of 8 bases.